This TCR beta chain is from a study of technical replicates of blood from a handful of donors. Profiling relied on immunoSEQ multiplex PCR, and the TCRdb table lists in-frame clones only, not all of them. The sample consists of under 85,000 clones, approximately 83% of them appearing once. From germline, CDR1 is SGHRS and CDR2 YFSETQ. The CDR3 length is 14 residues. The V end was cut by 2 bases, the J end by 5 bases, with 13 bases between. V gene TRBV5-1 combines with J gene TRBJ2-5, with a tentative D call TRBD2 (6 bases). The source is a human donor in good health. Some clones in this sample may be carry-over from other donors' samples. Specimen: PBMCs. The CDR3 coding sequence is TGCGCCAGCAGCTTCATCAAACGGGGGGAGACCCAGTACTTC. Translation gives CASSFIKRGETQYF.